The present TCR beta chain was sequenced within a study of PD-1 blockade in classical Hodgkin lymphoma. Study context: Treatment was intravenous nivolumab, 3 mg/kg every 2 weeks, until progression. Study-level findings and limits: Some patients began nivolumab under 1 year after ASCT. These patients were excluded from later analyses. By C4D1, CD4+ diversity increased significantly, especially in complete responders. Complete responders started with a diversity level that resembled newly diagnosed patients at baseline.

The junction had 6 bases not matched to a gene; V was cut back by 4 bases and J by 0 bases. The CDR3 is 15 amino acids. Looked up from germline, CDR1 is SGHTA and CDR2 is FQGTGA. A word on this clone: Its cognate antigen is unknown.

Each patient relapsed following autologous stem cell transplantation, and prior brentuximab vedotin exposure differed. TCRdb's table, derived via immunoSEQ multiplex PCR, lists solely in-frame clones and lacks some. The sample includes roughly 140,000 clones, just under 80% of them seen just once. The sequencing here drew on peripheral blood mononuclear cells (PBMCs), taken before the second cycle of nivolumab. The sequence derives from a human donor with classical Hodgkin lymphoma. V gene TRBV7-3 combines with J gene TRBJ2-7; 7 bases are a match to TRBD2. CDR3: CASSYDGGGSYEQYF. CDR3 DNA sequence: TGTGCCAGCAGCTACGACGGCGGGGGCTCCTACGAGCAGTACTTC.